This T cell receptor (beta chain) derives from a study of T cell responses to AZD1222 COVID-19 vaccine. Overall study results and limits: The study found Spike-specific TCR breadth and depth rose after two AZD1222 doses. Across spike, vaccine-associated CD4 TCRs were found, dominant at 160-218 and 743-854. The study reported that nearly half of spike-specific TCRs target unmutated variant regions.

On this clone itself: The antigen remains unidentified.

Method: immunoSEQ multiplex PCR; TCRdb's copy keeps in-frame clones and lacks some. The table lists about 150,000 clones, about 90% of them singletons. This CDR3 contains 16 residues. The germline V gene encodes CDR1 MDHEN and CDR2 SYDVKM. V lost 6 bases, J lost 0 bases, and 12 bases lay in between. The sample in question was peripheral blood, obtained 28 days after the second dose of the MenACWY control vaccine. The receptor was derived from an adult who received the MenACWY meningococcal vaccine as a control. This rearrangement joins TRBV28 to TRBJ1-6; no firm D call. For the CDR3, the DNA is TGTGCCAGCAGAAAACCGTATAGCTCCTATAATTCACCCCTCCACTTT. It yields the protein CASRKPYSSYNSPLHF.